This TCR beta chain comes out of a study of shared clonotypes between healthy human individuals. Produced via immunoSEQ multiplex PCR; TCRdb's table is partial and in-frame only. The sample yields 2.3 million or so clones, roughly 93% seen once. The ends were cut back, 0 bases at V and 5 bases at J, with 20 bases in the middle. Germline CDR1 SGHNT, CDR2 YYREEE (reference sequence). The CDR3 has 17 amino acids. Sequenced material: naive CD4+ T cells from PBMCs. Subset meaning: CD45RA+ positively selected. The TCR sequence derives from a man aged 18 to 30 in good health. Some clones in this sample may be carry-over from other donors' samples. The chain carries TRBV5-4 and TRBJ2-5; maybe TRBD2 (5 bases). The CDR3 region is CASSLGSPTGGGETQYF. CDR3 nucleotide sequence: TGTGCCAGCAGCTTGGGGTCTCCTACTGGTGGCGGGGAGACCCAGTACTTC.